A single sample gave rise to the 30 T cell receptor beta chains below, sequenced in a study of lymphopenia after photon versus proton radiotherapy. Sequenced by immunoSEQ multiplex PCR; TCRdb stores in-frame clones only, minus some. The data contain tens of thousands of clones, nearly 85% of them singletons. The material was peripheral blood, obtained from a patient treated with proton-based radiotherapy. These receptors were obtained from a woman between 70 and 85 years old with pancreatic cancer.

The genes are TRBV28 and TRBJ1-2; TRBD1 agrees at 7 bases. The CDR3 is 13 amino acids. Germline V gene sequence: CDR1 MDHEN, CDR2 SYDVKM. Trimming at V came to 6 bases and at J to 7 bases, leaving 8 bases not matched to a gene. The CDR3 DNA is TGTGCCAGCAGCATTAATAGGGGGCTTGGCTACACCTTC. Protein: CASSINRGLGYTF.

The V gene is TRBV28, the J gene TRBJ2-7; maybe TRBD2 (6 bases). V was pared by 7 bases and J by 0 bases, with 13 bases between. The CDR3 extends over 14 amino acids. The germline gives CDR1 MDHEN, CDR2 SYDVKM. The CDR3 nucleotides read TGTGCCAGCACCTCGGGCGGGGTCTCCTACGAGCAGTACTTC. Translating it yields CASTSGGVSYEQYF.

On this clone itself: A junction boundary mismatches the germline segment, possibly from a read error. V is TRBV7-7 and J is TRBJ1-6, with D perhaps matching TRBD1 (5 bases). CDR1 is SSHAT, CDR2 FNYEAQ, per germline (reference sequence). The CDR3 is made up of 20 amino acids. The CDR3, as DNA: TGTGCTAGCAGCTCTCCCCCCGGGACCCCAAGCCCCTATTTTAATTCACCCCTCCACTTT. Translated: CASSSPPGTPSPYFNSPLHF.

The chain employs TRBV6-5 and TRBJ1-4; possibly TRBD1 for D (5 bases). The germline V gene encodes CDR1 MNHEY and CDR2 SVGAGI. CDR3 length: 15 residues. Trimming removed 6 bases from V and 0 bases from J, with 11 bases in between. CDR3 sequence reads: CASRVDSSTNEKLFF. CDR3 coding DNA: TGTGCCAGCAGAGTCGACAGTTCAACTAATGAAAAACTGTTTTTT.

V is TRBV30 and J is TRBJ1-5; possible D gene TRBD1, 5 bases. The germline V gene encodes CDR1 GTSNPN and CDR2 SVGIG (reference sequence). The CDR3 is 14 residues long. With 0 bases removed from V and 5 bases from J, the gap between germline ends came to 11 bases. The CDR3 DNA follows: TGTGCCTGGAGTGTAACCGGACAATATCAGCCCCAGCATTTT. Amino acid sequence: CAWSVTGQYQPQHF.

This clone came up a few times. The sample has other DNA sequences that encode this CDR3 too. The gene calls are TRBV19 and TRBJ2-2; D unclear. The CDR3 length is 13 residues. Per germline, CDR1 LNHDA and CDR2 SQIVND (reference sequence). The V end lost 4 bases, the J end lost 2 bases, and 5 bases lay between the germline ends. CDR3: CASSNPNTGELFF. The CDR3 DNA reads as TGTGCCAGTAGTAACCCAAACACCGGGGAGCTGTTTTTT.

The chain employs TRBV19 and TRBJ1-4; the match to TRBD1 covers 9 bases. This CDR3 region has 15 residues. J lost 5 bases, V lost 8 bases, and 9 bases had no gene match. Germline-derived CDR1 and CDR2 are LNHDA and SQIVND (reference sequence). The CDR3 protein is CASLDFGQGNEKLFF. The CDR3 bases are TGTGCCAGTTTGGACTTCGGACAGGGGAATGAAAAACTGTTTTTT. The full variable domain, in which reference TRBV19 and TRBJ1-4 provide the parts outside the CDR3, is DGGITQSPKYLFRKEGQNVTLSCEQNLNHDAMYWYRQDPGQGLRLIYYSQIVNDFQKGDIAEGYSVSREKKESFPLTVTSAQKNPTAFYLCASLDFGQGNEKLFFGSGTQLSVL.

J is TRBJ1-2 and V is TRBV7-9; possible D gene TRBD1, 6 bases. This CDR3 has 15 amino acids. Trimming took 5 bases from V and 7 from J, leaving 20 bases between them. CDR1 is SEHNR and CDR2 is FQNEAQ in the germline V gene (reference sequence). The CDR3 sequence is CASSTPTDSRGGYTF. In nucleotides, the CDR3 is TGTGCCAGCAGCACGCCAACGGACAGCCGGGGTGGCTACACCTTC.

The chain joins TRBV14 to TRBJ2-1, with TRBD2 identical over 11 bases. Germline V lookup: CDR1 SGHDN, CDR2 FVKESK. The CDR3 is made up of 13 amino acids. The V and J ends lost 2 bases and 12 bases, in that order; junction bases with no gene match: 3. The CDR3 nucleotides are TGTGCCAGCAGCCAACCTAGCGGGAGGTCGCAGTTCTTC. It encodes CASSQPSGRSQFF.

V usage is TRBV4-3 and J usage is TRBJ2-1, with D possibly matching TRBD2 (5 bases). V lost 0 bases to trimming and J lost 8 bases, with 20 bases between them. CDR1 and CDR2 from the germline V gene are LGHNA and YSLEER. The CDR3 runs to 17 residues. For the CDR3, the DNA is TGCGCCAGCAGCCAAGAAGAGTTCGATATCGGGGATCATGAGCAGTTCTTC. The encoded protein is CASSQEEFDIGDHEQFF.

The chain uses TRBV5-8 and TRBJ1-1, with a weak D call TRBD1 (5 bases). CDR1 SGHTS and CDR2 YDEGEE come from the germline V gene. The CDR3 is made up of 14 amino acids. The V and J ends lost 2 bases and 1 base respectively, with 9 bases between them. CDR3 sequence reads: CASSFSGTNTEAFF. The DNA of the CDR3 is TGTGCCAGCAGCTTTTCCGGGACGAACACTGAAGCTTTCTTT.

This clone showed up just once. The rearrangement uses TRBV4-1 and TRBJ2-1, with TRBD1 matching 8 bases. This CDR3 comprises 16 residues. CDR1 is MGHRA and CDR2 is YSYEKL in the germline V gene. After removal of 3 bases from V and 3 bases from J, the junction contained 7 bases not matched to a gene. CDR3 bases: TGCGCCAGCAGCCATGATACCGGGACAGGCTACAATGAGCAGTTCTTC. Translation gives CASSHDTGTGYNEQFF.

V and J are TRBV30 and TRBJ1-3; a possible D gene is TRBD1 (5 bases). The V end was cut by 0 bases, the J end by 2 bases, with 20 bases between. The CDR3 sequence is 18 residues long. Germline assignment: CDR1 GTSNPN and CDR2 SVGIG (reference sequence). CDR3 DNA: TGTGCCTGGAGTGTAAGCGGGGCCAGGGCGGTCACTGGAAACACCATATATTTT. As protein: CAWSVSGARAVTGNTIYF.

The rearrangement links TRBV4-3 to TRBJ2-1; D not resolved. V lost 0 bases and J lost 5, with 11 bases in between. CDR1 LGHNA and CDR2 YSLEER come from the germline V gene. This CDR3 comprises 15 residues. CDR3: CASSQDSLGNNEQFF. The DNA of the CDR3 is TGCGCCAGCAGCCAAGATAGTCTAGGAAACAATGAGCAGTTCTTC.

V is TRBV4-2 and J is TRBJ2-1, with a tentative D call TRBD1 (6 bases). This CDR3 has 16 amino acids. Between the trimmed V and J ends, which lost 0 bases and 2 bases, there was a span of 11 bases. Germline CDR1 is LGHNA and CDR2 is YNFKEQ. In DNA form, the CDR3 reads TGTGCCAGCAGCCAAGATACCGGACAGACCTACAATGAGCAGTTCTTC. It yields the protein CASSQDTGQTYNEQFF.

The chain is built from TRBV28 and TRBJ1-4; D gene unclear. There are 13 residues in the CDR3. Trimming took 6 bases from V and 0 from J, leaving 5 bases between them. CDR1 and CDR2 from the germline V gene are MDHEN and SYDVKM. The CDR3, as DNA: TGTGCCAGCAGGGATTCAACTAATGAAAAACTGTTTTTT. Its protein product is CASRDSTNEKLFF.

The gene calls are TRBV2 and TRBJ2-7; 8 bases agree with TRBD2. V lost 3 bases and J lost 3; bases outside the gene matches: 4. Germline V gene sequence: CDR1 SNHLY, CDR2 FYNNEI. The CDR3 consists of 14 residues. The CDR3 region is CASSDSGIHYEQYF. The CDR3 DNA is TGTGCCAGCAGTGATAGCGGGATTCACTACGAGCAGTACTTC.

The chain has TRBV29-1 and TRBJ2-3; either TRBD1 or TRBD2 may supply D (6 bases each). V lost 7 bases and J lost 1, with 15 bases in between. CDR3 length: 14 residues. Germline CDR1 SQVTM, CDR2 ANQGSEA. Here the CDR3 DNA reads TGCAGCGCAACAGGGAGGAGTGGCACAGATACGCAGTATTTT. Its protein is CSATGRSGTDTQYF.

This clone was seen only once. V usage is TRBV7-9 and J usage is TRBJ2-3; 10 nucleotides match TRBD2. Germline V gives CDR1 SEHNR, CDR2 FQNEAQ (reference sequence). Germline trimming cut 6 bases from V and 3 bases from J; bases unmatched to any gene: 9. This CDR3 region has 16 residues. CDR3 residues: CASRSSAGGGTDTQYF. The CDR3 region has the DNA TGTGCCAGCAGGTCCTCAGCGGGAGGGGGGACAGATACGCAGTATTTT.

The rearrangement joins TRBV15 to TRBJ2-3; either TRBD1 or TRBD2 may fit D (5 bases each). This CDR3 has 15 amino acids. V lost 1 base, J lost 3 bases, and 11 bases lay in between. The V gene's germline CDR1 is LNHNV and CDR2 YYDKDF (reference sequence). DNA of the CDR3: TGTGCCACCAGCAGAGCGGGGCAGGGTACAGATACGCAGTATTTT. Translating gives CATSRAGQGTDTQYF.

This clone was observed a handful of times. J is TRBJ2-5 and V is TRBV7-2, with 13 bases matching TRBD2. The germline V gene encodes CDR1 SGHTA and CDR2 FQGNSA. V trimming: 5 bases; J trimming: 6 bases; junction bases outside the gene matches: 3. CDR3 length equals 14 residues. The CDR3 sequence is CASSTGTSGKTQYF. CDR3 DNA sequence: TGTGCCAGCAGCACCGGGACTAGCGGGAAGACCCAGTACTTC. Supplemented by reference TRBV7-2 and TRBJ2-5, the full variable domain reads GAGVSQSPSNKVTEKGKDVELRCDPISGHTALYWYRQSLGQGLEFLIYFQGNSAPDKSGLPSDRFSAERTGGSVSTLTIQRTQQEDSAVYLCASSTGTSGKTQYFGPGTRLLVL.

The chain carries TRBV5-5 and TRBJ2-7; 8 bases line up with TRBD1. This CDR3 has 16 amino acids. Germline CDR1 reads SGHKS; CDR2 reads YYEKEE (reference sequence). After removal of 2 bases from V and 4 bases from J, the junction contained 11 bases not matched to a gene. CDR3 residues: CASSLGWGTGDYEQYF. In DNA, the CDR3 is TGTGCCAGCAGCTTAGGGTGGGGGACAGGCGATTACGAGCAGTACTTC.

The gene calls are TRBV6-6 and TRBJ2-1; D unresolved. V lost 0 bases to trimming and J lost 7 bases, with 10 bases between them. The germline V gene encodes CDR1 MNHNY and CDR2 SVGAGI (reference sequence). The CDR3 consists of 14 residues. DNA of the CDR3: TGTGCCAGCAGTTACTCGTTGGTTGCGAATGAGCAGTTCTTC. It is translated as CASSYSLVANEQFF.

The V gene is TRBV5-1, the J gene TRBJ2-5; D gene uncertain. Germline CDR1 is SGHRS and CDR2 is YFSETQ. V lost 1 base, J lost 5 bases, and 9 bases lay in between. CDR3 length: 13 amino acids. The CDR3 is CASSLSLAETQYF. Here the CDR3 DNA reads TGCGCCAGCAGCTTGAGTTTGGCGGAGACCCAGTACTTC.

This rearrangement joins TRBV28 to TRBJ2-4; the D gene is possibly TRBD2 (5 bases). The germline gives CDR1 MDHEN, CDR2 SYDVKM. Trimming left V 6 bases short and J 0 bases short, with 9 bases between. CDR3 length equals 14 residues. The CDR3 bases are TGTGCCAGCAGACTCGGACTAGCCAAAAACATTCAGTACTTC. This codes for CASRLGLAKNIQYF.

This chain joins TRBV18 and TRBJ2-3; 9 bases line up with TRBD2. CDR1 KGHSH and CDR2 LQKENI come from the germline V gene. V lost 1 base to trimming and J lost 2 bases; unmatched junction nucleotides: 7. The CDR3 spans 17 residues. The CDR3 loop reads CASSPRLAGRSTDTQYF. Here the CDR3 DNA reads TGTGCCAGCTCACCACGCCTAGCGGGACGGTCCACAGATACGCAGTATTTT. Full variable domain (missing parts from reference TRBV18 and TRBJ2-3): NAGVMQNPRHLVRRRGQEARLRCSPMKGHSHVYWYRQLPEEGLKFMVYLQKENIIDESGMPKERFSAEFPKEGPSILRIQQVVRGDSAAYFCASSPRLAGRSTDTQYFGPGTRLTVL.

V gene TRBV28 combines with J gene TRBJ1-2; 9 bases agree with TRBD1. CDR1 is MDHEN and CDR2 is SYDVKM in the germline V gene. V was clipped by 2 bases and J by 8 bases; unmatched bases: 9. The CDR3 has 15 residues. The CDR3 spells CASSLSPDRGEGYTF. The CDR3 DNA reads as TGTGCCAGCAGTTTAAGTCCCGACAGGGGGGAGGGCTACACCTTC.

The chain links TRBV28 to TRBJ1-1, with no clear D. Germline CDR1 reads MDHEN; CDR2 reads SYDVKM. Trimming pared 6 bases from V and 5 bases from J, leaving 4 bases between. The CDR3 has 10 amino acids. This chain's CDR3 is CASRRTEAFF. DNA for the CDR3: TGTGCCAGCAGGAGAACTGAAGCTTTCTTT. Complete variable domain (other parts from reference TRBV28 and TRBJ1-1): DVKVTQSSRYLVKRTGEKVFLECVQDMDHENMFWYRQDPGLGLRLIYFSYDVKMKEKGDIPEGYSVSREKKERFSLILESASTNQTSMYLCASRRTEAFFGQGTRLTVV.

This CDR3 reads CASSPSSGDGYTF. The DNA of the CDR3 is TGTGCCAGCTCACCATCTTCGGGGGACGGCTACACCTTC. The genes are TRBV18 and TRBJ1-2, with a weak D call TRBD1 (5 bases). Trimming cost V 2 bases and J 8 bases, with 12 bases left between them. The CDR3 loop spans 13 amino acids. The germline gives CDR1 KGHSH, CDR2 LQKENI.

The chain has TRBV4-3 and TRBJ2-7; D gene unclear. This CDR3 is 14 amino acids long. Germline CDR1 LGHNA, CDR2 YSLEER. The ends were cut back, 2 bases at V and 5 bases at J, with 13 bases in the middle. CDR3 bases: TGCGCCAGCAGCCAACTTACACCGACGGACGAGCAGTACTTC. Its protein product is CASSQLTPTDEQYF.